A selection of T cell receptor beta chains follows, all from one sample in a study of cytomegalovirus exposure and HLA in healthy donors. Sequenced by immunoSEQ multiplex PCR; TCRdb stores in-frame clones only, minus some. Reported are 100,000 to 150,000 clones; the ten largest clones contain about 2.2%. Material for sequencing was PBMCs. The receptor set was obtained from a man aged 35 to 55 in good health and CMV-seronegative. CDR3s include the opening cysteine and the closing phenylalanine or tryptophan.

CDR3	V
CASSASGTSNQPQHF	TRBV6-1
CASSRGTGANTEAFF	TRBV13
CASSPEIQGNGNTIYF	TRBV18
CASSGTVGEQYF	TRBV27
CASSPTRGAGETQYF	TRBV7-6
CAWAKYSGQNYGYTF	TRBV30
CASSRNRGTNEKLFF	TRBV28
CASSHGGRPGRGYTF	TRBV4-3
CASSPYNEQFF	TRBV2
CASRRPGGSGYEQYF	TRBV6-5
CASSREPGGLNTEAFF	TRBV9
CSVGGTPYEQYF	TRBV29-1
CASSFDTPSGNTIYF	TRBV4-1
CAWSVSPTEAFF	TRBV30
CAISESEAARIYF	TRBV10-3
CASSQDFLNSGISYNEQFF	TRBV4-3
CAWRLPGGPYNEQFF	TRBV30
CASRRGTVRDYTF	TRBV5-6
CASSLGSSGSYEQYF	TRBV5-4
CASSAKVGVDQPQHF	TRBV7-2
CSVAVSLAGGPVGELFF	TRBV29-1
CAISEKAGAPDTQYF	TRBV10-3
CASRLQGTAYEQYF	TRBV6-5
CSVVGQGAQGYTF	TRBV29-1
CASSITGDTEAFF	TRBV19
CASSLGNTQETQYF	TRBV7-8
CASRDRGEQFF	TRBV6-6
CASIIGGTNTGELFF	TRBV28
CASSRAEGRTYNEQFF	TRBV4-2
CASSLMGYGSYGYTF	TRBV27
CASGTGAHNSPLHF	TRBV6-1
CASSPHPGLTGGETQYF	TRBV13
CASSLQGGNQPQHF	TRBV6-5
CAWGQGGSYEQYF	TRBV30
CASSQAGGRNEQFF	TRBV14
CASSPGTSGNNEQFF	TRBV9
CASSLRREGHEQFF	TRBV11-3
CASSQVDMGLVSGEQYF	TRBV4-1
CAWNGQGVQPQHF	TRBV30
CASSSFRQGTGYTF	TRBV28
CASSSTGLGTQYF	TRBV11-3